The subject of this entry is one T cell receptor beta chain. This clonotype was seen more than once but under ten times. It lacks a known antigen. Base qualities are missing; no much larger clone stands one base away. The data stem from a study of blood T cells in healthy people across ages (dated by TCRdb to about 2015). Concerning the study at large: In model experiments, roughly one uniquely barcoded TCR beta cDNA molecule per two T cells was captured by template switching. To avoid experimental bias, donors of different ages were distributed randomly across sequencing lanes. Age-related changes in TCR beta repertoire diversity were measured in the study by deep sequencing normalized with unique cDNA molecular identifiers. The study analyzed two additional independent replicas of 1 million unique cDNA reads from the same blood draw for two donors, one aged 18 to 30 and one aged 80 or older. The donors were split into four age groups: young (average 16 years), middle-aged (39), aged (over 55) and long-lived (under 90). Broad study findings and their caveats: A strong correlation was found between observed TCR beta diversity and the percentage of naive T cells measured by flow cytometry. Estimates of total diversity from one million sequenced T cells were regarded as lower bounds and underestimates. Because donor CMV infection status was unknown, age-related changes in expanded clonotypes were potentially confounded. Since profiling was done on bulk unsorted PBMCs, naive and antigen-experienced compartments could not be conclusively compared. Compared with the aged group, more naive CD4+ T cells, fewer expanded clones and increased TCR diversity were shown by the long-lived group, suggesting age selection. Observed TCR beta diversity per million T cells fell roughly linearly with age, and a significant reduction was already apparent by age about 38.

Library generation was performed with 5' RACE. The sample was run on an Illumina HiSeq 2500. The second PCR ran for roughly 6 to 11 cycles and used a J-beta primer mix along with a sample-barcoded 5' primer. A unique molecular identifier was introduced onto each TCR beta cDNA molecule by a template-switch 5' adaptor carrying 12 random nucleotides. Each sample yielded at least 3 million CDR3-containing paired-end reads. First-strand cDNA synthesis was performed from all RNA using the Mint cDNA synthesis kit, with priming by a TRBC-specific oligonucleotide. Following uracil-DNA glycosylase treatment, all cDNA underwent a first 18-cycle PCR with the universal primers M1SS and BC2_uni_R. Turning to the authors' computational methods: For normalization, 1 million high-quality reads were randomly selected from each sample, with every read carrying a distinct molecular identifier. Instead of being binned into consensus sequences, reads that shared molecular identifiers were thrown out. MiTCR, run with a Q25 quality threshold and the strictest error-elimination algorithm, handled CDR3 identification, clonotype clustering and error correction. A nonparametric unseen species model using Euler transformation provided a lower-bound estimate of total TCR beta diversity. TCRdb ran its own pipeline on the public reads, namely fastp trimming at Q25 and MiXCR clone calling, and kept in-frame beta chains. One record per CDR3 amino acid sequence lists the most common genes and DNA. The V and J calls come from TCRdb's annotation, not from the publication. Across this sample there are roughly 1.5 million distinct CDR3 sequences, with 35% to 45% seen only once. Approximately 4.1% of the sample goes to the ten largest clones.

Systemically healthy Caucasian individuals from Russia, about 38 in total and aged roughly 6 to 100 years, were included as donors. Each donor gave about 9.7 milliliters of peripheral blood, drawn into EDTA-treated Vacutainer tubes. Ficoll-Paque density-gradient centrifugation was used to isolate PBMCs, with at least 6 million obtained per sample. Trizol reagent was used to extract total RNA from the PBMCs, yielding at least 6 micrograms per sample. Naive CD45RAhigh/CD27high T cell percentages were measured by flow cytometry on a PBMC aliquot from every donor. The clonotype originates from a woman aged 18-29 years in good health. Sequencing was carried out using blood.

The CDR3 amino acid sequence is: CASSKALGDGMNTEAFF. The sequenced DNA: TGTGCCAGCAGCAAAGCGCTGGGGGATGGGATGAACACTGAAGCTTTCTTT. In this chain, TRBV21-1 is recombined with TRBJ1-1; the table's D call TRBD1 went unverified against the DNA. TRBV21-1 is a pseudogene. Inclusive of the bounding cysteine and phenylalanine, the CDR3 is 17 residues long. The CDR3 DNA has 51 bases and is translated from base 1.